This TCR beta chain was identified during a study of cytomegalovirus exposure and HLA in healthy donors. The PCR made use of 60 Vbeta and 13 Jbeta primers. The data were produced by immunoSEQ multiplex PCR, yet TCRdb's version contains in-frame clones alone and is incomplete. The sample yields about 150,000 clones, approximately 71% seen once. Worth noting for this clone: Its antigen is unknown.

There are 13 residues in the CDR3. CDR1 is MNHNS, CDR2 SASEGT, per germline. Between the trimmed V and J ends, which lost 7 bases and 0 bases, there was a span of 7 bases. The study, taken as a whole, reports: It was taken for granted in presence/absence analyses that sequencing depth across donors was roughly uniform. The study dropped some indistinguishable V segments, TRBV6-2 and TRBV6-3 among them.

The clonotype originates from a man aged 25-45 years in good health and CMV-seropositive. The specimen was PBMCs. V is TRBV6-1 and J is TRBJ1-3, with D unclear. The CDR3 region has the DNA TGTGCCAGCATGCGATTCTCTGGAAACACCATATATTTT. Translating it yields CASMRFSGNTIYF.